This TCR beta chain was sequenced for a study of blood T cell repertoires in COVID-19. There are 14 residues in the CDR3. Germline CDR1 SGHTA, CDR2 FQGTGA. Trimming removed 4 bases from V and 3 bases from J, with 12 bases in between. Here immunoSEQ multiplex PCR was the method, and the copy in TCRdb shows in-frame clones only, minus some. The table shows approximately 400,000 clones, with just over 90% occurring only once. Clinical histories supplied by participants themselves formed the basis of cohort assignment. This clonotype was sampled from a woman aged 40 to 50 who had been exposed to COVID-19. Sequencing used PBMCs or T cells enriched from blood (not recorded which). This chain uses TRBV7-3 with TRBJ1-2; a weak D match, TRBD1 (6 bases). This CDR3 reads CASSYQGLDYGYTF. The CDR3, as DNA: TGTGCCAGCAGCTATCAGGGGTTGGACTATGGCTACACCTTC. Supplemented by reference TRBV7-3 and TRBJ1-2, the full variable domain reads GAGVSQTPSNKVTEKGKYVELRCDPISGHTALYWYRQSLGQGPEFLIYFQGTGAADDSGLPNDRFFAVRPEGSVSTLKIQRTERGDSAVYLCASSYQGLDYGYTFGSGTRLTVV.